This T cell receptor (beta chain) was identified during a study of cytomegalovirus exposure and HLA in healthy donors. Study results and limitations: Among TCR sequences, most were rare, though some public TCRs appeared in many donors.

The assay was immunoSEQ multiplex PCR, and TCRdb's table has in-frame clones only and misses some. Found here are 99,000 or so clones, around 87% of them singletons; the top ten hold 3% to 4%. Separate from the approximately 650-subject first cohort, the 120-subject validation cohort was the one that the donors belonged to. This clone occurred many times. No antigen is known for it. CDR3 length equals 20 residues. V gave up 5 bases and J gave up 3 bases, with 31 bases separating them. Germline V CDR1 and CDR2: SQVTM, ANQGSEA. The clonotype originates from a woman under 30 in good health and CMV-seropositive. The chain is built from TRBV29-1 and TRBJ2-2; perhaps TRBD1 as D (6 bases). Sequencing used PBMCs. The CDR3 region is CSVSPPLGPLYPGDTGELFF. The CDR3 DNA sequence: TGCAGCGTTAGCCCCCCACTGGGCCCCCTCTACCCAGGGGACACCGGGGAGCTGTTTTTT.